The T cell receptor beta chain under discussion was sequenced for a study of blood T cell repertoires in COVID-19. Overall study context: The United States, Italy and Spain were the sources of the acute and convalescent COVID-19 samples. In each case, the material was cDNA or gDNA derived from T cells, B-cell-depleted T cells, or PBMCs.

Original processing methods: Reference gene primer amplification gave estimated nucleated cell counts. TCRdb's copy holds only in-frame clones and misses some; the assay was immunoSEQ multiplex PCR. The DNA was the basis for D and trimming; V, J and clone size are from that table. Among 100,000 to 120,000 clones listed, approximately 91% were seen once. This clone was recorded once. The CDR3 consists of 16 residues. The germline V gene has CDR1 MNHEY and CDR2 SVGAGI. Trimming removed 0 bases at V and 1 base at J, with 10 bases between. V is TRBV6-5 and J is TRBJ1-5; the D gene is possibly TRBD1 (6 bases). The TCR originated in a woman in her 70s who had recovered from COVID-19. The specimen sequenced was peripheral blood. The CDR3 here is CASSYSAGVSNQPQHF. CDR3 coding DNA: TGTGCCAGCAGTTACTCTGCAGGGGTGAGCAATCAGCCCCAGCATTTT.